The following is a TCR beta chain sequence with its context. Sequenced by immunoSEQ multiplex PCR; TCRdb stores in-frame clones only, minus some. Of roughly 68,000 clones listed, more than 85% are singletons. V shed 2 bases and J 2 bases; nucleotides not matched to a gene: 4. The germline V gene has CDR1 SGHNT and CDR2 YYREEE (reference sequence). The CDR3 is 15 residues long. This sample stems from a study of technical replicates of blood from several donors. The source is a human donor in good health. Some clones in this sample may be carry-over from other donors' samples. Specimen: PBMCs. The V call is TRBV5-4, the J call TRBJ2-5, with TRBD1 matching 9 bases. The CDR3 bases are TGTGCCAGCAGCTTTGGGACAGGGACTCAAGAGACCCAGTACTTC. This encodes CASSFGTGTQETQYF.